Shown below are 28 T cell receptor beta chains from a single sample sequenced in a study of siplizumab effects on memory and regulatory T cells. TCRdb keeps only in-frame clones here, not all; method: immunoSEQ multiplex PCR. The repertoire consists of more than 45,000 clones, with nearly 98% occurring once and the leading ten covering approximately 0.59%. The source material was naive CD4+ T cells sorted from blood. The origin of the receptors is a human donor in good health.

V usage is TRBV18 and J usage is TRBJ1-1, with D unclear. V was clipped by 5 bases and J by 4 bases, with 14 bases between them. This CDR3 comprises 14 residues. Germline V CDR1 and CDR2: KGHSH, LQKENI. The DNA of the CDR3 is TGTGCCAGCTCATCCGCGGGCGATGGCACTGAAGCTTTCTTT. Translation: CASSSAGDGTEAFF.

This clone was recorded once. The chain uses TRBV19 and TRBJ2-6; TRBD1 agrees at 10 bases. Germline V gene data show CDR1 as LNHDA and CDR2 as SQIVND (reference sequence). With 1 base clipped from V and 0 bases from J, the junction kept 6 bases outside the gene matches. The CDR3 totals 19 residues. This CDR3 is CASSIGGQGGISGANVLTF. CDR3 coding DNA: TGTGCCAGTAGTATAGGAGGACAGGGGGGCATCTCTGGGGCCAACGTCCTGACTTTC. Full variable domain (rest looked up from reference TRBV19 and TRBJ2-6): DGGITQSPKYLFRKEGQNVTLSCEQNLNHDAMYWYRQDPGQGLRLIYYSQIVNDFQKGDIAEGYSVSREKKESFPLTVTSAQKNPTAFYLCASSIGGQGGISGANVLTFGAGSRLTVL.

The chain combines TRBV2 with TRBJ1-4, with D tentatively TRBD1 (5 bases). Germline V CDR1 and CDR2: SNHLY, FYNNEI. CDR3 length: 13 amino acids. The germline V and J ends were trimmed by 7 bases and 8 bases, with 14 bases remaining between them. The CDR3 nucleotides read TGTGCCAGCAACACTGTCAGGGTAGAAAAACTGTTTTTT. It codes for CASNTVRVEKLFF.

The chain recombines TRBV11-3 with TRBJ1-1; D remains ambiguous. The CDR3 spans 14 residues. Germline V gives CDR1 SGHNT, CDR2 YENEEA. V was shortened by 1 base and J by 4 bases, with 10 bases between the two germline ends. The CDR3 region is CASSLGGLSTEAFF. Here the CDR3 DNA reads TGTGCCAGCAGCTTAGGGGGATTAAGCACTGAAGCTTTCTTT.

The V call is TRBV7-8, the J call TRBJ2-5; TRBD2 matches at 12 bases. The CDR3 sequence is 15 residues long. In germline, CDR1 is SGHVS, CDR2 FQNEAQ. Trimming removed 7 bases from V and 5 bases from J; junction bases left unmatched: 8. The CDR3 sequence is CASTSGLAGWETQYF. As DNA, the CDR3 is TGTGCCAGCACCTCAGGACTAGCGGGATGGGAGACCCAGTACTTC.

The rearrangement joins TRBV28 to TRBJ1-1, with 8 bases fitting TRBD1. Germline V gene lookup returns CDR1 MDHEN and CDR2 SYDVKM. J gave up 10 bases and V 5 bases, and 12 bases lay outside the gene matches. CDR3 size: 14 residues. CDR3: CASSITLDREGAFF. Written as DNA, the CDR3 is TGTGCCAGCAGTATTACCCTGGACAGGGAGGGAGCTTTCTTT.

The chain links TRBV27 to TRBJ1-1; a possible D gene is TRBD1 (6 bases). Trimming cost V 3 bases and J 1 base, with 12 bases left between them. There are 15 residues in the CDR3. CDR1 MNHEY and CDR2 SMNVEV come from the germline V gene (reference sequence). CDR3 region: CASSFRGLKNTEAFF. The CDR3, as DNA: TGTGCCAGCAGTTTTCGGGGGCTGAAGAACACTGAAGCTTTCTTT.

The V gene is TRBV19, the J gene TRBJ2-1; 9 bases agree with TRBD1. Looked up from germline, CDR1 is LNHDA and CDR2 is SQIVND (reference sequence). J lost 8 bases, V lost 5 bases, and 13 bases had no gene match. The CDR3 is made up of 16 amino acids. This CDR3 is CASSSRTGALLDEQFF. The CDR3 nucleotides are TGTGCCAGTAGTTCCCGGACAGGGGCCCTTTTGGATGAGCAGTTCTTC.

This rearrangement joins TRBV6-6 to TRBJ2-1; weak D call: TRBD2 (5 bases). This CDR3 contains 13 residues. Trimming removed 6 bases from V and 8 bases from J, with 14 bases in between. Germline assignment: CDR1 MNHNY and CDR2 SVGAGI (reference sequence). The CDR3, as DNA: TGTGCCAGCAGACCCCCTAGCATCGATGAGCAGTTCTTC. This sequence encodes CASRPPSIDEQFF.

The V and J genes are TRBV4-1 and TRBJ2-7, with D perhaps given as TRBD1 or TRBD2 (5 bases each). Looked up from germline, CDR1 is MGHRA and CDR2 is YSYEKL. The CDR3 is made up of 17 amino acids. V was cut by 1 base and J by 7 bases, with 23 bases left in between. The CDR3 region is CASSQGFGTALTVEQYF. In DNA, the CDR3 is TGCGCCAGCAGCCAAGGATTCGGGACCGCATTGACCGTGGAGCAGTACTTC.

This chain links TRBV30 with TRBJ2-7; 7 positions agree with TRBD1. Germline CDR1 reads GTSNPN; CDR2 reads SVGIG (reference sequence). J gave up 4 bases and V 5 bases, and 8 bases lay outside the gene matches. This CDR3 has 13 residues. CDR3 residues: CAWLGTDIYEQYF. CDR3 coding DNA: TGTGCCTGGTTAGGGACAGATATTTACGAGCAGTACTTC.

The CDR3 region has the DNA TGTGCCAGCAGCCCCGGACTGTCGAACACCGGGGAGCTGTTTTTT. Protein: CASSPGLSNTGELFF. V and J are TRBV5-4 and TRBJ2-2, with D possibly matching TRBD2 (5 bases). Trimming left V 4 bases short and J 0 bases short, with 10 bases between. The germline gives CDR1 SGHNT, CDR2 YYREEE (reference sequence). The CDR3 has 15 residues.

The V gene is TRBV5-1, the J gene TRBJ2-4, with 9 positions matching TRBD2. Germline CDR1 is SGHRS and CDR2 is YFSETQ. The CDR3 has 17 amino acids. V lost 0 bases and J lost 2; bases outside the gene matches: 6. CDR3 residues: CASSLVATSGPKNIQYF. CDR3 DNA sequence: TGCGCCAGCAGCTTGGTGGCGACTAGCGGTCCCAAAAACATTCAGTACTTC.

V is TRBV19 and J is TRBJ2-1; 11 bases match TRBD2. The V and J ends lost 4 bases and 3 bases, in that order; junction bases with no gene match: 2. Germline V gene sequence: CDR1 LNHDA, CDR2 SQIVND (reference sequence). The CDR3 is 15 residues long. CDR3 nucleotide sequence: TGTGCCAGTAGTACCACTAGCGGGAGCTACAATGAGCAGTTCTTC. Its translation: CASSTTSGSYNEQFF.

The genes are TRBV5-6 and TRBJ1-5; unclear D gene. This CDR3 is 14 amino acids long. V lost 0 bases to trimming and J lost 1 base, with 5 bases between them. Germline loops: CDR1 SGHDT, CDR2 YYEEEE. CDR3 nucleotides: TGTGCCAGCAGCTTGGGAGTGAGCAATCAGCCCCAGCATTTT. It specifies CASSLGVSNQPQHF.

The J gene is TRBJ1-3, the V gene TRBV6-5, with D maybe TRBD1 (6 bases). The ends were cut back, 6 bases at V and 4 bases at J, with 10 bases in the middle. Germline V gives CDR1 MNHEY, CDR2 SVGAGI. CDR3 length equals 13 residues. The CDR3, as DNA: TGTGCCAGCAGGAGGACAGCCGGAAACACCATATATTTT. Protein product: CASRRTAGNTIYF.

J is TRBJ1-6 and V is TRBV6-6, with D possibly TRBD1 on 5 matching bases. Germline CDR1 MNHNY, CDR2 SVGAGI (reference sequence). V lost 2 bases and J lost 7, with 12 bases in between. CDR3 size: 15 residues. Here the CDR3 DNA reads TGTGCCAGCAGTTACCGGCAGGGCGAAAATTCACCCCTCCACTTT. Residues: CASSYRQGENSPLHF.

As to this clone: Its ends do not fully match the called genes, so a read error is possible. The chain couples TRBV7-3 to TRBJ2-1; 10 nucleotides agree with TRBD2. Germline CDR1 is SGHTA and CDR2 is FQGTGA. This CDR3 is built from 15 residues. CDR3 loop: CASSLTSGIYNEQFF. Written as DNA, the CDR3 is TGTGCCAGCAGCCTAACTAGCGGGATATACAATGAGCAGTTCTTC.

This chain uses TRBV7-9 with TRBJ1-2; TRBD1 might be the D (5 bases). Trimming pared 5 bases from V and 5 bases from J, leaving 15 bases between. CDR3 size: 14 residues. CDR1 is SEHNR and CDR2 is FQNEAQ in the germline V gene (reference sequence). The DNA for the CDR3 is TGTGCCAGCAGCATCATTGGGGGTGGGTATGGCTACACCTTC. Protein: CASSIIGGGYGYTF.

The rearrangement links TRBV11-3 to TRBJ2-5; 10 nucleotides line up with TRBD1. The J call may not be correct, given that the DNA end is closer to TRBJ2-7. This CDR3 has 15 residues. CDR1 SGHNT and CDR2 YENEEA come from the germline V gene. CDR3: CASSFRGTGDDEQYF. The CDR3 DNA reads as TGTGCCAGCAGCTTTCGCGGGACAGGGGACGACGAGCAGTACTTC.

The gene calls are TRBV19 and TRBJ1-1, with TRBD1 identical over 10 bases. J gave up 1 base and V 7 bases, and 6 bases lay outside the gene matches. The CDR3 has 15 residues. CDR1 and CDR2 from the germline V gene are LNHDA and SQIVND (reference sequence). In DNA form, the CDR3 reads TGTGCCAGTACCCCTCGACAGGGGGCGAACACTGAAGCTTTCTTT. Amino acids: CASTPRQGANTEAFF.

The rearrangement links TRBV5-3 to TRBJ2-3, with 7 bases fitting TRBD2. TRBV5-3 counts as an open reading frame of uncertain function. With 4 bases clipped from V and 4 bases from J, the junction kept 9 bases outside the gene matches. CDR3 length equals 15 residues. The CDR3 sequence is CARSRTSGGPDTQYF. The DNA for the CDR3 is TGTGCCAGAAGCCGGACTAGTGGAGGTCCAGATACGCAGTATTTT.

The chain has TRBV5-1 and TRBJ2-1; TRBD1 matches 8 bases. The germline CDR1 and CDR2 sequences are SGHRS and YFSETQ. The CDR3 loop spans 14 amino acids. J was trimmed by 5 bases and V by 0 bases; bases with no gene match: 1. CDR3 protein: CASSLGDRHNEQFF. The CDR3 coding sequence is TGCGCCAGCAGCTTGGGGGACAGGCACAATGAGCAGTTCTTC.

This chain links TRBV5-4 with TRBJ2-5; 8 positions agree with TRBD2. J was trimmed by 2 bases and V by 2 bases; bases with no gene match: 5. Per germline, CDR1 SGHNT and CDR2 YYREEE (reference sequence). CDR3 length: 15 amino acids. CDR3 residues: CASSLAGVGQETQYF. The CDR3 DNA reads as TGTGCCAGCAGCTTAGCGGGAGTGGGTCAAGAGACCCAGTACTTC.

The chain combines TRBV7-9 with TRBJ2-7; 13 positions agree with TRBD2. The CDR3 extends over 13 amino acids. CDR1 is SEHNR and CDR2 is FQNEAQ in the germline V gene (reference sequence). The V gene end was trimmed by 8 bases and the J gene end by 4 bases; junction bases not matched to a gene: 2. The CDR3 is CASRTSGSYEQYF. The CDR3 nucleotides read TGTGCCAGCCGGACTAGCGGGAGTTACGAGCAGTACTTC. Supplemented by reference TRBV7-9 and TRBJ2-7, the full variable domain reads DTGVSQNPRHKITKRGQNVTFRCDPISEHNRLYWYRQTLGQGPEFLTYFQNEAQLEKSRLLSDRFSAERPKGSFSTLEIQRTEQGDSAMYLCASRTSGSYEQYFGPGTRLTVT.

The chain is built from TRBV2 and TRBJ2-5, with D possibly matching TRBD2 (7 bases). The CDR3 is made up of 16 amino acids. Trimming stripped 6 bases from V and 5 bases from J, with 22 bases between. The germline V gene encodes CDR1 SNHLY and CDR2 FYNNEI. This chain's CDR3 is CASRERLATGLETQYF. CDR3 DNA: TGTGCCAGCAGAGAGCGACTAGCAACAGGGCTGGAGACCCAGTACTTC.

This chain connects TRBV19 to TRBJ1-1, with D perhaps matching TRBD1 (6 bases). The V gene lost 5 bases and the J gene lost 0 bases, with 10 bases spanning the gap. CDR3 length: 14 residues. Germline CDR1 reads LNHDA; CDR2 reads SQIVND (reference sequence). The CDR3 here is CASSYREMNTEAFF. CDR3 nucleotides: TGTGCCAGTAGTTACAGGGAAATGAACACTGAAGCTTTCTTT.

The V call is TRBV5-4, the J call TRBJ2-3, with 8 bases lining up with TRBD1. The CDR3 spans 15 residues. V shed 5 bases, J shed 1 base, and the junction held 6 bases outside the gene matches. Germline CDR1 and CDR2: SGHNT and YYREEE (reference sequence). CDR3 coding DNA: TGTGCCAGCAGAAATCGACAGGGGCGCACAGATACGCAGTATTTT. It specifies CASRNRQGRTDTQYF.